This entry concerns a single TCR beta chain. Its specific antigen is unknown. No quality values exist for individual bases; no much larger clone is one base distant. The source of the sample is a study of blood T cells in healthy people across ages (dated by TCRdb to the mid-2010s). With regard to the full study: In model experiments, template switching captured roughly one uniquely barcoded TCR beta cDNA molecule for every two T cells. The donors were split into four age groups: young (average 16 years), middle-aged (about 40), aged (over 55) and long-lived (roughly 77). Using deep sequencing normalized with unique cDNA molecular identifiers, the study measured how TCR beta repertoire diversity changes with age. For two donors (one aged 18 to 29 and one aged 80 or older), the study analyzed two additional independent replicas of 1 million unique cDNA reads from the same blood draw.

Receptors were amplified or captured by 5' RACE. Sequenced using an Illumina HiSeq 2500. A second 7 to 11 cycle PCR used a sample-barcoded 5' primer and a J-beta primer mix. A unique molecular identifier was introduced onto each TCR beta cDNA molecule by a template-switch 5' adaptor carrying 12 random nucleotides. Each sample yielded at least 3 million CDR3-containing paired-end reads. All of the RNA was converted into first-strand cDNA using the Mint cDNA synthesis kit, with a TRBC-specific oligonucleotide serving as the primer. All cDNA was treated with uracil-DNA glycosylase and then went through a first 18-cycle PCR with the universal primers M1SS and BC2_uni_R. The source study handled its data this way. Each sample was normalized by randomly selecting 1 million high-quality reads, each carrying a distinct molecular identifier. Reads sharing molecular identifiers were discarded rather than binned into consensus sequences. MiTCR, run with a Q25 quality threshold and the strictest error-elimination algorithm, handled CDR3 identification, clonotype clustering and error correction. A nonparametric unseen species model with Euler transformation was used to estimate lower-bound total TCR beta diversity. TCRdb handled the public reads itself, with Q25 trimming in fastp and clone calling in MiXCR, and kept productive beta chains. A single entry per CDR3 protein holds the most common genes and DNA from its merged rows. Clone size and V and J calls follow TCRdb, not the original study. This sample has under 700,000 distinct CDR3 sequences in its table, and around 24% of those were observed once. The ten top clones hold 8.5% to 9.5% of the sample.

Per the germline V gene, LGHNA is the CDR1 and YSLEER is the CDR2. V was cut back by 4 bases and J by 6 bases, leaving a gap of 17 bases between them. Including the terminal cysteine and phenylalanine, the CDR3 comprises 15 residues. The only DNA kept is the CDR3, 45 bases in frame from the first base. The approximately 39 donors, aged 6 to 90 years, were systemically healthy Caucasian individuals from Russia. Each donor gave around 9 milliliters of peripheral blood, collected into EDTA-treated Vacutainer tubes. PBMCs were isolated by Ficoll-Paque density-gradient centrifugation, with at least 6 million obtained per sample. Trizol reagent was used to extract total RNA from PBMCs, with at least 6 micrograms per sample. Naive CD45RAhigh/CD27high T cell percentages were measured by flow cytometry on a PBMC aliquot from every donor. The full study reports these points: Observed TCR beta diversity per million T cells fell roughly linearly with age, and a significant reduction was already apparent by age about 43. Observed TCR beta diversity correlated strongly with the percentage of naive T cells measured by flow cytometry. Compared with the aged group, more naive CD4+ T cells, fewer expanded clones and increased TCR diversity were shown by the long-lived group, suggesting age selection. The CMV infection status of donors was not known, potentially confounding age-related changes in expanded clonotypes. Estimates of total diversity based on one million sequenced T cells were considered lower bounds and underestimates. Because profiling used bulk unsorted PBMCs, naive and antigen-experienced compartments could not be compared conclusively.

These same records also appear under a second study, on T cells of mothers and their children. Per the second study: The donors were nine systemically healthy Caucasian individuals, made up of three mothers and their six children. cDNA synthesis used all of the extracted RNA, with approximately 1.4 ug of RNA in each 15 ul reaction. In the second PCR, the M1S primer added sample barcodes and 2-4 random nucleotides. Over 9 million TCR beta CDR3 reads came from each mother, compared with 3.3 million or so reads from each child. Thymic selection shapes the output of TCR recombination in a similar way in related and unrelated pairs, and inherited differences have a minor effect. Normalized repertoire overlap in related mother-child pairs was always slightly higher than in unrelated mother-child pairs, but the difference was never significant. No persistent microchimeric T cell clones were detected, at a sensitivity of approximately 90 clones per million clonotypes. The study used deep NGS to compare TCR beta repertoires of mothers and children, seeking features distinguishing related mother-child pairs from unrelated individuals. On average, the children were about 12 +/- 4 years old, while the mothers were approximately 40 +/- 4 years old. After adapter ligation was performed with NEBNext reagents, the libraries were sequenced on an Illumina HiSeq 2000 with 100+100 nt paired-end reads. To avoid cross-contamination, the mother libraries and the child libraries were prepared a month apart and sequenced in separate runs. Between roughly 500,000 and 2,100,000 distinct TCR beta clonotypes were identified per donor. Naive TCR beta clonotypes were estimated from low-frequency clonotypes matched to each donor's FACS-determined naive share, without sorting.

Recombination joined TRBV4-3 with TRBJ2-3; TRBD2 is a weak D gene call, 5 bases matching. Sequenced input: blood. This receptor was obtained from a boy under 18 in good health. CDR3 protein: CASSPLHGVADTQYF. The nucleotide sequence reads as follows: TGCGCCAGCAGCCCCCTCCACGGGGTTGCCGATACGCAGTATTTT.